This TCR beta chain is from a study of T cell responses to AZD1222 COVID-19 vaccine. Of note for this clone: Antigen: not known.

Points from the study as a whole: Spike-wide coverage was observed for vaccine-associated CD4 TCRs, with dominant responses at 160-218 and 743-854. Of the AZD1222 recipients, only six were seropositive at baseline. Clonal diversity may have been underestimated in mostly white British donors.

The repertoire was sequenced with immunoSEQ multiplex PCR; TCRdb's copy has only in-frame clones and lacks some. The sample includes approximately 150,000 clones, 94% of them seen just once. Germline values: CDR1 SGHKS, CDR2 YYEKEE (reference sequence). V lost 4 bases, J lost 1 base, and 10 bases lay in between. The CDR3 has 14 amino acids. The clonotype was recovered from an adult in good health. Sample: peripheral blood, taken on day 0 of AZD1222 vaccination. The chain has TRBV5-5 and TRBJ2-3; possibly TRBD1 for D (5 bases). CDR3 sequence (DNA): TGTGCCAGCAGCCCGGAACAGGGCACAGATACGCAGTATTTT. Translating gives CASSPEQGTDTQYF.